This TCR beta chain was captured by sequencing in a study of T cell responses to AZD1222 COVID-19 vaccine. Libraries were prepared by immunoSEQ multiplex PCR; TCRdb keeps only in-frame clonotypes and omits some of them. Of 160,000 or so clones in the sample, over 80% were seen once. Study-level findings and limits: Repertoire samples came only from after the peak T cell response. Donors, mostly white British, included more females; clonal diversity was possibly underestimated. After two AZD1222 doses, spike-specific TCR breadth and depth rose versus day 0. Reports indicate that nearly half of spike-specific TCRs are directed at unmutated variant regions.

This clone was seen a handful of times. Its antigen is still unknown. CDR1 is SGHAT, CDR2 FQNNGV, per germline. Trimming removed 2 bases from V and 6 bases from J, with 14 bases in between. The CDR3 extends over 15 amino acids. This sequence joins TRBV11-2 and TRBJ2-1; D ambiguous. The receptor comes from an adult in good health. Sequences were derived from peripheral blood, sampled on day 0 of AZD1222 vaccination. For the CDR3, the DNA is TGTGCCAGCAGCTTACCGACTGGCCCGCTCAATGAGCAGTTCTTC. This gives the protein CASSLPTGPLNEQFF.